This entry is about one T cell receptor (beta chain). One entry per CDR3 protein, called by TCRdb with MiXCR from the 5' RACE reads. This sample has hundreds of thousands of distinct CDR3 sequences, with about 12% found just once. The germline V gene has CDR1 SQVTM and CDR2 ANQGSEA. This CDR3 region has 12 residues. V gave up 8 bases and J gave up 5 bases; unmatched junction bases: 7. These data originate in a study of T cells after yellow fever vaccination. At the level of the study: Fractions containing few cells were prepared with SMART-Seq v4 Ultra Low Input.

The source is a man in his thirties or forties who received the YFV17D yellow fever vaccine. The material sequenced was PBMCs, taken on the day of the yellow fever booster vaccination. The V and J genes are TRBV29-1 and TRBJ2-3; 7 bases are a match to TRBD2. The CDR3 nucleotides read TGCAGCTTAATAGCGGGTGGAGATACGCAGTATTTT. As protein: CSLIAGGDTQYF.